The clone carrying this TCR beta chain occurred a few times. TCRdb processed the 5' RACE reads anew with MiXCR; each CDR3 protein has one entry. The sample shows some 790,000 distinct CDR3 sequences, around a sixth of them seen only once. The sample is drawn from a study of identical twins. Deletions cut 6 bases from V and 6 bases from J, with 21 bases between. The CDR3 extends over 15 amino acids. The germline V gene encodes CDR1 SQVTM and CDR2 ANQGSEA. These same records also appear under a second study, on T cells expressing NK-cell markers. That report adds: From sorted CD3+CD56+NKG2C+, CD3+CD56+NKG2C- and CD3+CD56-NKG2C+ T cells came the TCR beta repertoires.

This TCR came from a young woman in good health. The gene calls are TRBV29-1 and TRBJ2-1; weak D call: TRBD2 (8 bases). Sequencing was carried out using PBMCs. CDR3 protein: CSVQGGQRETNEQFF. CDR3 in DNA: TGCAGCGTCCAAGGGGGACAGCGGGAGACCAATGAGCAGTTCTTC.